This T cell receptor beta chain came from a study of T-cell memory formation after mild COVID-19. This CDR3 has 12 amino acids. The ends were cut back, 5 bases at V and 6 bases at J, with 8 bases in the middle. CDR1 is SGHTA and CDR2 is FQGNSA in the germline V gene. TCRdb itself ran the 5' RACE reads through MiXCR, one entry per CDR3 protein. Of around 320,000 distinct CDR3 sequences detected, 25% to 30% appear once; the ten largest clones hold roughly 14%. Sequenced sample: PBMCs or a T cell subset sorted from them (not recorded which). The chain joins TRBV7-2 to TRBJ1-5; D is unresolved. This sequence was found in an adult woman who had mild COVID-19 (a few samples of this study predate the infection). Cell type and time point are not known. CDR3 sequence: CASSPDRQPQHF. In nucleotides, the CDR3 is TGTGCCAGCAGCCCTGACCGTCAGCCCCAGCATTTT.